This TCR beta chain derives from a study of control samples from healthy donors and cancer patients. Germline V gene data show CDR1 as SEHNR and CDR2 as FQNEAQ (reference sequence). The CDR3 loop spans 14 amino acids. Germline trimming cut 3 bases from V and 5 bases from J; bases unmatched to any gene: 5. Measured with immunoSEQ multiplex PCR; TCRdb has only the in-frame clones, and not every one. The table has 15,000 to 20,000 clones, more than 75% seen once. The genes are TRBV7-9 and TRBJ2-7, with 9 nucleotides matching TRBD1. Sequencing was carried out using PBMCs. This sequence originates from an older woman with head and neck cancer. CDR3: CASSLGQGVDEQYF. CDR3 nucleotide sequence: TGTGCCAGCAGCTTGGGACAGGGTGTCGACGAGCAGTACTTC.